These T cell receptor beta chains were read from a single sample in a study of T cell responses to AZD1222 COVID-19 vaccine. This table comes from immunoSEQ multiplex PCR, and its TCRdb copy is limited to in-frame clones, with some not included. This table has 90,000 to 150,000 clones, around 89% appearing once. Sequencing was performed on peripheral blood, taken 28 days after the second AZD1222 dose. The origin of the receptors is an adult who received the AZD1222 COVID-19 vaccine. The conserved cysteine and the conserved F or W are not part of the CDR3 here. Clone size is shown for a subset of rows, as once, few, many or a class of expanded clone.

v_gene | abundance | CDR3aa
TRBV7-3 | . | ASSRDRGEETQY
TRBV7-2 | . | ASSFGAGAAQF
TRBV19 | . | ASSDKGLGRVRDEQY
TRBV7-3 | . | ASSSRSGETQY
TRBV7-3 | . | ASSYGSTDTQY
TRBV29-1 | . | SVVGTAEGDTEAF
TRBV28 | once | ASSLQAGQGQPPLH
TRBV11-3 | . | ASSPTSGGTNEQF
TRBV11-2 | . | ASTLRGQTYNEQF
TRBV19 | few | ASRKLAGGHEQF
TRBV11-3 | . | ASRGVRNEQF
TRBV21-1 | . | ASSKASTGERPLDYT
TRBV4-3 | . | ASSQVRLAGNEQF
TRBV19 | . | ASKKTGQETQY
TRBV3-1/TRBV3-2 | . | ASSQDEEGSDEKLF